This record looks at one T cell receptor beta chain sequence and its context. Unique molecular identifiers tagged the TCR beta cDNA libraries. One entry per CDR3 protein results from TCRdb running MiXCR on the PCR reads. The data contain under 650,000 distinct CDR3 sequences, roughly two fifths of them singletons. This entry comes from a study of post-analysis software for immune sequencing data. The sequenced sample was blood. This TCR came from a girl between 5 and 17 years old with multiple sclerosis.

CDR3 region: CSARTPGNTEAFF. CDR3 nucleotide sequence: TGCAGTGCTCGTACACCGGGGAACACTGAAGCTTTCTTT. The genes are TRBV20-1 and TRBJ1-1; the D is unclear. Looked up from germline, CDR1 is DFQATT and CDR2 is SNEGSKA (reference sequence). There are 13 residues in the CDR3. V was trimmed by 5 bases and J by 1 base, leaving 11 bases between them.